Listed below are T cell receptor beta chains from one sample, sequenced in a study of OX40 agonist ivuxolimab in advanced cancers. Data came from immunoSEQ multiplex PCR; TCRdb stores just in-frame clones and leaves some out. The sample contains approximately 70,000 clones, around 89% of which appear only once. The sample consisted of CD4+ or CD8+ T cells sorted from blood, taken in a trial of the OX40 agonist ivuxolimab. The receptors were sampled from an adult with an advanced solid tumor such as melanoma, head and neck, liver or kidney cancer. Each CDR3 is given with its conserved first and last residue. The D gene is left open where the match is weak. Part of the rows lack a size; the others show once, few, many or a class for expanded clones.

TGTGCCTGGAGTTTAATCGGGACAGGTGGCCATGAGCAGTTCTTC | CAWSLIGTGGHEQFF | TRBV30 | TRBD1 | TRBJ2-1 | .
TGTGCCTGGAGTGTCGGCATTTACTCTGGAAACACCATATATTTT | CAWSVGIYSGNTIYF | TRBV30 | . | TRBJ1-3 | .
TGCAGTGCTCTGGACAGAACTGAAGCTTTCTTT | CSALDRTEAFF | TRBV20-1 | . | TRBJ1-1 | .
TGTGCCAGCAGCTTCGACAGAGTTAAAGAGACCCAGTACTTC | CASSFDRVKETQYF | TRBV21-1 | . | TRBJ2-5 | .
TGTGCCAGCAGTTTTAGGGTGGGCACTGAAGCTTTCTTT | CASSFRVGTEAFF | TRBV27 | . | TRBJ1-1 | .
TGTGCCAGTACCCGAGGCAGGGCTCGCACAGATACGCAGTATTTT | CASTRGRARTDTQYF | TRBV19 | . | TRBJ2-3 | once
TGCAGCGTTGAAGAGGGAGGACCTCAGGAGGAAAAACTGTTTTTT | CSVEEGGPQEEKLFF | TRBV29-1 | . | TRBJ1-4 | .
TGTGCCAGTAGTATTTTTGACAGGACTAGCACAGATACGCAGTATTTT | CASSIFDRTSTDTQYF | TRBV19 | . | TRBJ2-3 | .
TGTGCTAGTGGTTTGCAACAGAGCAGCAATCAGCCCCAGCATTTT | CASGLQQSSNQPQHF | TRBV12-5 | . | TRBJ1-5 | .
TGTGCCAGCTCACCCAACGACAGGGGGCACGCAGATACGCAGTATTTT | CASSPNDRGHADTQYF | TRBV18 | TRBD1 | TRBJ2-3 | .
TGTGCCAGCAGCTCCAACAGGCAGGCTGGAAACACCATATATTTT | CASSSNRQAGNTIYF | TRBV7-6 | . | TRBJ1-3 | .
TGTGCCAGTAGTACCGATACAGGGTACGAGCAGTACTTC | CASSTDTGYEQYF | TRBV19 | . | TRBJ2-7 | once
TGTGCCAGTAGTAGAGAAACAGGAGGCACTGAAGCTTTCTTT | CASSRETGGTEAFF | TRBV19 | . | TRBJ1-1 | .
TGTGCCAGCAGCTTAGGCCCAGGACAGGAGGGGGACAGTGAAGCTTTCTTT | CASSLGPGQEGDSEAFF | TRBV11-3 | TRBD1 | TRBJ1-1 | .
TGTGCCAGCAGTGACGATACTAGCGGGGGGACAGATACGCAGTATTTT | CASSDDTSGGTDTQYF | TRBV27 | TRBD2 | TRBJ2-3 | .